The clone carrying this T cell receptor beta chain occurred many times. Each CDR3 protein is one row after TCRdb ran MiXCR on the PCR reads. The sample holds around 26,000 distinct CDR3 sequences, around 40% seen once. The data are from a study of tumor-infiltrating lymphocytes in oesophageal squamous cell carcinoma. V was trimmed by 9 bases and J by 2 bases, leaving 11 bases between them. Germline V lookup: CDR1 ENHRY, CDR2 SYGVKD. The CDR3 has 12 amino acids. This chain links TRBV10-3 with TRBJ2-7, with D tentatively TRBD1 (5 bases). Sequenced: esophageal tumor tissue. This sequence originates from a male donor with esophageal squamous cell carcinoma. CDR3 loop: CAIQDSAYEQYF. The CDR3 DNA sequence: TGTGCCATACAAGACAGTGCCTACGAGCAGTACTTC.